This T cell receptor beta chain came from a study of follicular helper T cells after annual influenza vaccination. Notes on the study in general: Day 7 ICOS+CD38+ clones later appeared mostly in ICOS-CD38- cTfh.

Method: immunoSEQ multiplex PCR; TCRdb's copy keeps in-frame clones and lacks some. The sample includes some 700 clones, approximately 78% of them seen just once. Germline V gene lookup returns CDR1 MGHRA and CDR2 YSYEKL. CDR3 length: 18 residues. V trimming: 3 bases; J trimming: 7 bases; junction bases outside the gene matches: 18. Indicated time point: 2015-2016 season, pre-vaccination. With respect to this clone: Its antigen remains unidentified.

Material: CXCR5+ CD38+ circulating T follicular helper cells from blood, obtained on the day of influenza vaccination. As to subset: circulating Tfh, non-naive CD4+CXCR5+PD-1+ (ICOS+CD38+ or ICOS-CD38-). This TCR was sampled from an adult who received the influenza vaccine. The chain links TRBV4-1 to TRBJ1-1; 9 bases line up with TRBD1. This CDR3 is CASSHVWGRGQGQGEAFF. The DNA for the CDR3 is TGCGCCAGCAGCCATGTGTGGGGTCGTGGACAGGGGCAGGGTGAAGCTTTCTTT.